The clone carrying this TCR beta chain occurred many times. The data belong to a study of molecular identifiers for immune sequencing clone quantification. TCRdb recomputed calls from the PCR reads with MiXCR, one row per CDR3 protein. The sample has tens of thousands of distinct CDR3 sequences; under 30% are singletons. Sequencing libraries of naive CD8 cells derived from around 20,000 to 1,000,000 sorted cells with 10%, 30% or 50% RNA. The clonotype was recovered from a human donor in good health. Some libraries in this study had Jurkat cell RNA spiked in. The sample comprised naive CD8+ T cells from blood, with Jurkat cell RNA spiked in. The subset: FACS-sorted CD8+CD4-CCR7+CD45RA+ naive T cells.

The CDR3 bases are TGCAGCGTTGAAGCTGGGCAGGGGGCTGGCGGGGAGCTGTTTTTT. It specifies CSVEAGQGAGGELFF. This chain joins TRBV29-1 and TRBJ2-2; 8 bases are shared with TRBD1. V dropped 1 base and J dropped 7; count of bases not matched to a gene: 8. The germline gives CDR1 SQVTM, CDR2 ANQGSEA. This CDR3 region has 15 residues.